This T cell receptor (beta chain) was observed in a study of beta chain features in type 1 diabetes. Study-wide results and limits: Over-representation of high TCR-expressing cells was a possible consequence of cDNA sequencing. Shortening of TCRB CDR3s, moderate but significant, appeared in all four CD4+ subsets of Type 1 diabetes patients. The VDJ junctions of type 1 diabetes patients carried fewer insertions and more deletions.

Concerning this clone itself: Its antigen is unidentified.

Every bit of the isolated RNA underwent reverse transcription, so sequencing read expressed TCRB transcripts. Measured with immunoSEQ multiplex PCR; TCRdb has only the in-frame clones, and not every one. The data show 300,000 or so clones, with over 11% seen just once and approximately 0.015% held by the top ten. The germline CDR1 and CDR2 sequences are LGHNA and YNFKEQ. This CDR3 region has 17 residues. V was trimmed by 4 bases and J by 8 bases, leaving 24 bases between them. CD4+ naive, central memory, regulatory and stem cell-like memory cells were sorted via CD45RO/CCR7/CD25/CD127/CD95/CD27. The chain links TRBV4-2 to TRBJ2-1, with TRBD2 as a possible D gene (6 bases). The sequencing input was naive CD4+ T cells from blood. The receptor was derived from a man aged 30-40 years with type 1 diabetes. The DNA of the CDR3 is TGTGCCAGCAGCCTCCGGGCTGGCGGGATCGTACAGGATGAGCAGTTCTTC. Encoded protein: CASSLRAGGIVQDEQFF.